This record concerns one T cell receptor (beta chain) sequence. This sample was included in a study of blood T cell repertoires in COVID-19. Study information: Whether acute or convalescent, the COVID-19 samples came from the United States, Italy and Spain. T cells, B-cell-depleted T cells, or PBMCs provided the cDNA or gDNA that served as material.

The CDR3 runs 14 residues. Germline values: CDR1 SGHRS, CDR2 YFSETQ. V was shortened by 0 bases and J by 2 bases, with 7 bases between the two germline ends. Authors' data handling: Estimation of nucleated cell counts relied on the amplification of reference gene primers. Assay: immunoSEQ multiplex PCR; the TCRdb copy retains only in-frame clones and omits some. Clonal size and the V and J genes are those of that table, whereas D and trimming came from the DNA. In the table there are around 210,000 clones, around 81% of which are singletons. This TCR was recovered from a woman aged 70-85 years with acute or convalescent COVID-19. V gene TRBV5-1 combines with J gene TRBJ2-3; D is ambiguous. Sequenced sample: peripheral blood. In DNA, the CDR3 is TGCGCCAGCAGCTTGGCCGGAGACACAGATACGCAGTATTTT. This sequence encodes CASSLAGDTDTQYF.